Described below is a single T cell receptor beta chain sequence and its context. The sample holds a few counts of this clonotype. Its antigen is currently not known. Base qualities were left out, and no much larger clone turns up one base away. Donors were 30 to 45 systemically healthy Caucasian individuals from Russia aged roughly 6 to 90 years. Each donor gave ten milliliters of peripheral blood, collected into EDTA-treated Vacutainer tubes. Ficoll-Paque density-gradient centrifugation was used to isolate PBMCs, with at least 7 million obtained per sample. Total RNA, at least 5 micrograms per sample, was extracted from PBMCs with Trizol reagent. Naive CD45RAhigh/CD27high T cell percentages were measured by flow cytometry on a PBMC aliquot from every donor. This sample is part of a study of blood T cells in healthy people across ages (dated by TCRdb to the mid-2010s). In the study overall: In model experiments, roughly one uniquely barcoded TCR beta cDNA molecule per two T cells was captured by template switching. Age-related changes in TCR beta repertoire diversity were measured in the study by deep sequencing normalized with unique cDNA molecular identifiers. Donors were grouped into four age groups: young (average about 15 years), middle-aged (approximately 41), aged (about 60) and long-lived (around 82). To avoid experimental bias, donors of different ages were distributed randomly across sequencing lanes. The study analyzed two additional independent replicas of 1 million unique cDNA reads from the same blood draw for two donors, one aged 18 to 30 and one aged 80 or older. Findings and caveats that apply to the study as a whole: Donor CMV infection status was unknown, potentially confounding age-related changes in expanded clonotypes. Compared with the aged group, more naive CD4+ T cells, fewer expanded clones and increased TCR diversity were shown by the long-lived group, suggesting age selection. Because profiling used bulk unsorted PBMCs, naive and antigen-experienced compartments could not be compared conclusively. Estimates of total diversity based on one million sequenced T cells were considered lower bounds and underestimates. A strong correlation was found between observed TCR beta diversity and the percentage of naive T cells measured by flow cytometry. As age increased, observed TCR beta diversity per million T cells dropped in a roughly linear way, and a significant reduction was already evident by age 40.

Reading from cysteine to phenylalanine, the CDR3 counts 16 amino acids. Only the CDR3 part of the read is kept: 48 bases, read in frame from the first base. The trim is 1 base for V and 0 bases for J, with a gap of 10 bases between the germline ends. Libraries were constructed by 5' RACE. Instrument used: Illumina HiSeq 2500. A second roughly 6 to 12 cycle PCR used a sample-barcoded 5' primer and a J-beta primer mix. A unique molecular identifier was introduced onto each TCR beta cDNA molecule by a template-switch 5' adaptor carrying 12 random nucleotides. Each sample yielded at least 3 million CDR3-containing paired-end reads. All of the RNA was converted into first-strand cDNA using the Mint cDNA synthesis kit, with a TRBC-specific oligonucleotide serving as the primer. Following uracil-DNA glycosylase treatment, all cDNA underwent a first 18-cycle PCR with the universal primers M1SS and BC2_uni_R. The authors processed their data as follows. Normalization of each sample was performed by random selection of 1 million high-quality reads, each carrying a distinct molecular identifier. Reads with shared molecular identifiers were discarded instead of being binned into consensus sequences. CDR3 identification, clonotype clustering and error correction used MiTCR with a Q25 quality threshold and the strictest error-elimination algorithm. A nonparametric unseen species model with Euler transformation was used to estimate lower-bound total TCR beta diversity. TCRdb ran its own pipeline on the public reads, namely fastp trimming at Q25 and MiXCR clone calling, and kept in-frame beta chains. Every entry covers one CDR3 protein and lists the most common genes and DNA from its rows. V and J calls and clone size were set by TCRdb, not the authors. The sample table shows 650,000 to 800,000 distinct CDR3 sequences, and 44% are seen once. The top ten constitute roughly 19% of the sample.

Specimen: blood. This TCR was sampled from a man in his sixties in good health. This sequence uses TRBV12-3 or TRBV12-4 and TRBJ2-1; the D gene assignment is ambiguous. CDR3 protein: CASSLGLGSSYNEQFF. The nucleotides read TGTGCCAGCAGTTTAGGGTTAGGAAGCTCCTACAATGAGCAGTTCTTC.